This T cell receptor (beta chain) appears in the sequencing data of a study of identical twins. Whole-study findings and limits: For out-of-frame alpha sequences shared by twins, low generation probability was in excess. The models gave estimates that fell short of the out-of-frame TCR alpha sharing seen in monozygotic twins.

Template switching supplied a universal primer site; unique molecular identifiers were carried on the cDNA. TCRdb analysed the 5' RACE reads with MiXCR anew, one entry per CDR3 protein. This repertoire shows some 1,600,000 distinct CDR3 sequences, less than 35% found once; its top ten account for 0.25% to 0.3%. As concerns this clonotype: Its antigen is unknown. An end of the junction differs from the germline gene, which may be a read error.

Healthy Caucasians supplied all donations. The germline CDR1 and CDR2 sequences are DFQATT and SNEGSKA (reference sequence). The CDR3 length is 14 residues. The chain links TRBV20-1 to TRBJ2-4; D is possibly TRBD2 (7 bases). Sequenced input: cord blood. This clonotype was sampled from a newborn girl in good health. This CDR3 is CSTRGGGNLGLQYF. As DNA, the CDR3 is TGCAGTACTAGAGGGGGGGGGAATCTGGGACTTCAGTACTTC.